This T cell receptor (beta chain) was profiled in a study of control samples from healthy donors and cancer patients (dated by TCRdb to about 2020). The CDR3 spans 16 residues, from the cysteine through the phenylalanine. Left in the record is the CDR3 DNA by itself, 48 bases read in frame from the first base. CDR1 and CDR2 were assigned from the germline V gene (reference sequence) as MNHNY and SVGAGI. The germline V end is reduced by 4 bases and the J end by 1 base; junction bases left unmatched: 9. Library preparation was by the immunoSEQ multiplex PCR assay. As stored in TCRdb, this immuneACCESS dataset retains in-frame rearrangements with V and J assigned. A fraction of the clones does not appear; measured against another copy, unresolved V genes explain less than half of the discrepancy, and the remainder lacks a known reason. The sample table shows roughly 140,000 clones, and 89% are seen once. The ten largest clonotypes hold over 4.5% of the sample.

This clone appeared once. The clone's antigen remains unknown. No base-level quality is on record; no much larger clone is a single base apart. Material: blood. The V gene is TRBV6-6 and the J gene is TRBJ2-7, and 8 bases in between align with TRBD1. This TCR was recovered from a man in his thirties or forties in good health. The nucleotide sequence is TGTGCCAGCAGTTCCCATCAGGGGGCGGGGTCCTACGAGCAGTACTTC. Its protein product is CASSSHQGAGSYEQYF.